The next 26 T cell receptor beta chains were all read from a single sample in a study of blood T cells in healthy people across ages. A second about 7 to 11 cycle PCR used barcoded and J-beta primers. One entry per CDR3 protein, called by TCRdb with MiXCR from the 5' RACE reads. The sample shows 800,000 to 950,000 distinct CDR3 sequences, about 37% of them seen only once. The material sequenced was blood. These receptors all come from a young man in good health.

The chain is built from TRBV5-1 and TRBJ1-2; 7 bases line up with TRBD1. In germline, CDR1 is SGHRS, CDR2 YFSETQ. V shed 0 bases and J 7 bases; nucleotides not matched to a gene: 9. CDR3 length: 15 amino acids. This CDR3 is CASSLGDSTSRGYTF. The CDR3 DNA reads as TGCGCCAGCAGCTTGGGGGACAGTACTTCACGTGGCTACACCTTC.

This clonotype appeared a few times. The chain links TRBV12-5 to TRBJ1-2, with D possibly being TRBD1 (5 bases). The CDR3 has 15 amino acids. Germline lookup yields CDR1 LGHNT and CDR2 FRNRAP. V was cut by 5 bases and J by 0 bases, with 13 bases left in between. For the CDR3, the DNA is TGTGCTAGTGGTAACCCCGAGACAGCTAACTATGGCTACACCTTC. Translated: CASGNPETANYGYTF.

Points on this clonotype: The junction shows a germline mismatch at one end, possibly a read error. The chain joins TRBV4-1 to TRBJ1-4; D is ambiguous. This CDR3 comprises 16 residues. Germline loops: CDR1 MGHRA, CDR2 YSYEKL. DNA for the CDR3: TGCACCAGCAGCCCGCGGACGGCCCAGATCCGCGAAAAACTGTTTTTT. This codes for CTSSPRTAQIREKLFF.

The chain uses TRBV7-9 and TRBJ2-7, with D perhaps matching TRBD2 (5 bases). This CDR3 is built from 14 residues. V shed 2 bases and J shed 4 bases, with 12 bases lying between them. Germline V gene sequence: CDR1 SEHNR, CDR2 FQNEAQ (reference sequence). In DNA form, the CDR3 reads TGTGCCAGCAGCTTACCCGGGAAAGGGTACGAGCAGTACTTC. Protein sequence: CASSLPGKGYEQYF.

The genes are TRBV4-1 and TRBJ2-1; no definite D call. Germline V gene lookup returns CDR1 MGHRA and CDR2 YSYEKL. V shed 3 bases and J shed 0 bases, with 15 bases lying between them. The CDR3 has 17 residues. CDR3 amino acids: CASSHLRPFSSYNEQFF. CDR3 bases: TGCGCCAGCAGCCACCTACGACCCTTTAGCTCCTACAATGAGCAGTTCTTC.

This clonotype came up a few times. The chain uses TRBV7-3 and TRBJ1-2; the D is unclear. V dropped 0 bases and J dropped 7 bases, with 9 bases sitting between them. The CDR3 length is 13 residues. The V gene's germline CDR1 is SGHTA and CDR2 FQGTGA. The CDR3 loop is CASSLTAGGGYTF. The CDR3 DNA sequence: TGTGCCAGCAGCTTAACGGCGGGTGGTGGCTACACCTTC.

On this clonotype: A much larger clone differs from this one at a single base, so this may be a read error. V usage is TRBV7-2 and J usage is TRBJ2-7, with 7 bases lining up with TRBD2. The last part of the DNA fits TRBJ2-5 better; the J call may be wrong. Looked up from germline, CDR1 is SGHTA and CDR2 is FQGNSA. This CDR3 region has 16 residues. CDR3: CASSFVAGGRRETQYF. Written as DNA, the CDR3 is TGTGCCAGCAGCTTCGTAGCGGGCGGGAGACGAGAGACCCAGTACTTC.

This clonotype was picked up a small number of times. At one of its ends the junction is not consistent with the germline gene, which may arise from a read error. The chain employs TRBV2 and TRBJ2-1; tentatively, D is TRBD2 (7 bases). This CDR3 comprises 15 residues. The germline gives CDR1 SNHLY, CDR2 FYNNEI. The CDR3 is CASSAGAVSYNERYF. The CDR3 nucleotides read TGTGCCAGCAGCGCGGGGGCGGTTTCCTACAATGAGCGGTACTTC.

In nucleotides, the CDR3 is TGCAGTGCTAGAGATAAGGGACGATCCAATGAGCAGTTCTTC. Translation: CSARDKGRSNEQFF. The chain uses TRBV20-1 and TRBJ2-1; either TRBD1 or TRBD2 may supply D (5 bases each). The V and J ends lost 0 bases and 6 bases respectively, with 12 bases between them. The length of the CDR3 is 14 residues. Germline-derived CDR1 and CDR2 are DFQATT and SNEGSKA (reference sequence).

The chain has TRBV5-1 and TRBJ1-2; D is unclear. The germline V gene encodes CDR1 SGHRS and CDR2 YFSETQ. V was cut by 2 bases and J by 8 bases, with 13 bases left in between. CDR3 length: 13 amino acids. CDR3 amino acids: CASSFGRERGYTF. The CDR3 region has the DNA TGCGCCAGCAGCTTTGGAAGGGAGCGGGGCTACACCTTC.

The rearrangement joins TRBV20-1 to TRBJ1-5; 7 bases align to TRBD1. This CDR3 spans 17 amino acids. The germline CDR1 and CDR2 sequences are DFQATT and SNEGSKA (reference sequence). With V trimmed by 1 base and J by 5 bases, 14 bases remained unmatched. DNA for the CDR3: TGCAGTGCTAGAGTGGCGAGTGAAGACAGGGCACATCAGCCCCAGCATTTT. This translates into CSARVASEDRAHQPQHF.

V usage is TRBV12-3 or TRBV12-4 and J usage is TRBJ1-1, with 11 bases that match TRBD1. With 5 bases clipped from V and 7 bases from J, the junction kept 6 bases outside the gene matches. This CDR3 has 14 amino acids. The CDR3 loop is CASSVGQGASEAFF. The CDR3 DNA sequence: TGTGCCAGCAGTGTAGGACAGGGGGCCAGTGAAGCTTTCTTT.

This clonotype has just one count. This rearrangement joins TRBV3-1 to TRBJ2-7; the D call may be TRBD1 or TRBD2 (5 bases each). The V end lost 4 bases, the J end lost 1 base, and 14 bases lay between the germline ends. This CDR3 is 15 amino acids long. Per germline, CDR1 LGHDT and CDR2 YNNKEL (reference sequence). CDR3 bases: TGTGCCAGCAGCCCTACACCGGGACCGTCCTACGAGCAGTACTTC. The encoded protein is CASSPTPGPSYEQYF.

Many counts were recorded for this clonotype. CDR3 amino acids: CSARLEQGYTDTQYF. In DNA form, the CDR3 reads TGCAGTGCTAGACTCGAACAGGGGTACACAGATACGCAGTATTTT. The chain uses TRBV20-1 and TRBJ2-3; the match to TRBD1 covers 7 bases. Trimming cost V 2 bases and J 2 bases; bases outside gene matches: 7. CDR3 size: 15 residues. Germline CDR1 reads DFQATT; CDR2 reads SNEGSKA (reference sequence).

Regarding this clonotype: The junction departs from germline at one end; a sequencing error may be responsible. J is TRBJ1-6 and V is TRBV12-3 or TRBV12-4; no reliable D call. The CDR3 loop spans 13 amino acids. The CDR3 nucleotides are TGTGCCAGCAGGCCACGTTTAGATTCACCCCCCCACTTT. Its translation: CASRPRLDSPPHF.

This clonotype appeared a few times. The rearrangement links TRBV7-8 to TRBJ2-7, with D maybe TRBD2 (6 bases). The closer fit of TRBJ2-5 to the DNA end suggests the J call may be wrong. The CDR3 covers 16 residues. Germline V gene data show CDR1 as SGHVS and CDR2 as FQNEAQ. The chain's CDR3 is CASSLAGQGGGETQYF. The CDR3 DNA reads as TGTGCCAGCAGCTTAGCCGGGCAGGGAGGTGGAGAGACCCAGTACTTC.

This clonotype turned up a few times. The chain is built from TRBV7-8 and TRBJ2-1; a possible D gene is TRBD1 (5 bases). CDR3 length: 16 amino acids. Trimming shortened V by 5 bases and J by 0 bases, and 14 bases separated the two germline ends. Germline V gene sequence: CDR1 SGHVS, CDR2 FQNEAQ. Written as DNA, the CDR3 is TGTGCCAGCAGCCCCGGACAAGTACCCTCCTACAATGAGCAGTTCTTC. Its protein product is CASSPGQVPSYNEQFF.

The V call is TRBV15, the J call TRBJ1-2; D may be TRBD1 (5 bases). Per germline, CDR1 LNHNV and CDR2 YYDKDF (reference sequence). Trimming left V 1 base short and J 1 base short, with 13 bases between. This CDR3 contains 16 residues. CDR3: CATSRAGTAINYGYTF. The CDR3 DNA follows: TGTGCCACCAGCAGAGCCGGGACGGCTATTAACTATGGCTACACCTTC.

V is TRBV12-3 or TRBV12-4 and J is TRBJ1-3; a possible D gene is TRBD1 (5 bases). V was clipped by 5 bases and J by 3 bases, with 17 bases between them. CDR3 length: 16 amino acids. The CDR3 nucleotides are TGTGCCAGCAGTAACCGACAGCAGGCGGATGGAAACACCATATATTTT. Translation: CASSNRQQADGNTIYF.

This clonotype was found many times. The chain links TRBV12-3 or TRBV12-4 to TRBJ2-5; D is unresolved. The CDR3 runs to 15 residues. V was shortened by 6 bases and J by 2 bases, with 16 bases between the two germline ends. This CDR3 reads CASSSSGRAQETQYF. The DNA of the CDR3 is TGTGCCAGCAGCTCTAGTGGCAGAGCTCAAGAGACCCAGTACTTC.

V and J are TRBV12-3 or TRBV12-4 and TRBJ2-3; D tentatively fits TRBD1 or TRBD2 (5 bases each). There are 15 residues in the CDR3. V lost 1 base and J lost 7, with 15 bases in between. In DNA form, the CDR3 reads TGTGCCAGCAGTTTAGGGGGGTTTATGACATATACGCAGTATTTT. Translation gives CASSLGGFMTYTQYF.

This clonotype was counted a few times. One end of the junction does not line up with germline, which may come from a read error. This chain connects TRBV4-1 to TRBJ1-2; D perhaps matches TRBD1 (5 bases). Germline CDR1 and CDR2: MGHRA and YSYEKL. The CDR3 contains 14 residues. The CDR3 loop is CASSQDRGVVGFTF. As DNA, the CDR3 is TGCGCCAGCAGCCAAGATCGGGGGGTGGTCGGCTTCACCTTC.

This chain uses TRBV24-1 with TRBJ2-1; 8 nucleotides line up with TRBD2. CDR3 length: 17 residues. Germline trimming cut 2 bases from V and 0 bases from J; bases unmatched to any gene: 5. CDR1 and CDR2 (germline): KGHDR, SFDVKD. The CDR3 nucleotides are TGTGCCACCAGTGATTCCTCGGCGGGGGGCTCCTACAATGAGCAGTTCTTC. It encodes CATSDSSAGGSYNEQFF.

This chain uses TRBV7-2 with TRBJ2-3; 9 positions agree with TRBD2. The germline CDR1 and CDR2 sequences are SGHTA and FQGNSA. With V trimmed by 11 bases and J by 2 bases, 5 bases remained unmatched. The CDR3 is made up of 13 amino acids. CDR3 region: CAGGGGLTDTQYF. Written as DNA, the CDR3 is TGTGCCGGCGGGGGGGGGCTCACAGATACGCAGTATTTT.

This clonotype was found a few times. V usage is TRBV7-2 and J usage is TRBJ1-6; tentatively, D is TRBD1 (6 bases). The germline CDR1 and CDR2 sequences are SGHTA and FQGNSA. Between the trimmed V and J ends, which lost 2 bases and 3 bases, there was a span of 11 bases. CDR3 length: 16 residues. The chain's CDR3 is CASSLFPGDYNSPLHF. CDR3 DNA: TGTGCCAGCAGCTTATTCCCAGGGGACTATAATTCACCCCTCCACTTT.

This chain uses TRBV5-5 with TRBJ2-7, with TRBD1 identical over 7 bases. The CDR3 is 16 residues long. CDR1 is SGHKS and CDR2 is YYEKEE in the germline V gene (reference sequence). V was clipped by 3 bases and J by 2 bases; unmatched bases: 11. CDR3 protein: CASSSRTGPDPYEQYF. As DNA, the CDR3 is TGTGCCAGCAGCTCCAGGACAGGCCCTGATCCCTACGAGCAGTACTTC.